Sequencing of this T cell receptor beta chain was carried out in a study of OX40 agonist ivuxolimab in advanced cancers. V was clipped by 2 bases and J by 6 bases, with 11 bases between them. CDR3 length: 14 amino acids. CDR1 SEHNR and CDR2 FQNEAQ come from the germline V gene (reference sequence). Produced via immunoSEQ multiplex PCR; TCRdb's table is partial and in-frame only. The sample includes tens of thousands of clones, 92% of them seen just once. The chain joins TRBV7-9 to TRBJ2-1; D call uncertain. Sequenced here: CD4+ or CD8+ T cells sorted from blood, sampled in a trial of the OX40 agonist ivuxolimab. This clonotype originated in an adult with an advanced solid tumor such as melanoma, head and neck, liver or kidney cancer. This CDR3 is CASSLSTDLNEQFF. In DNA form, the CDR3 reads TGTGCCAGCAGCTTAAGCACCGATCTCAATGAGCAGTTCTTC.